This is a list of T cell receptor beta chains from one sample in a study of shared clonotypes between healthy human individuals. The table came from immunoSEQ multiplex PCR; TCRdb's copy has only in-frame clones and leaves some out. The profile covers some 2,000,000 clones, with 90% to 97% appearing a single time and less than 0.15% taken by the ten largest. The sequenced material came from naive CD4+ T cells sorted from blood. These receptors were obtained from a man between 18 and 35 years old in good health. Both conserved end residues are part of each CDR3. The order of the fields is V gene, D gene, J gene, clone size, CDR3 protein, CDR3 DNA. A D gene is named only where the DNA matches it firmly. A row's size may be missing; if present it is once, few, many or a size class.

TRBV18	NA	TRBJ1-1	NA	CASSQGPYEAFF	TGTGCCAGCTCACAGGGGCCATATGAAGCTTTCTTT
TRBV20-1	NA	TRBJ2-5	NA	CSASYETQYF	TGCAGTGCTAGCTACGAGACCCAGTACTTC
TRBV5-6	NA	TRBJ1-5	NA	CASSLGRTSNQPQHF	TGTGCCAGCAGCCTGGGACGGACTAGCAATCAGCCCCAGCATTTT
TRBV7-2	TRBD1	TRBJ1-5	NA	CASSSRQGWQPQHF	TGTGCCAGCAGCTCGCGACAGGGGTGGCAGCCCCAGCATTTT
TRBV5-1	NA	TRBJ2-2	NA	CASSLGSNTGELFF	TGCGCCAGCAGCCTGGGATCGAACACCGGGGAGCTGTTTTTT
TRBV18	NA	TRBJ1-5	NA	CASSADASNQPQHF	TGTGCCAGCTCGGCCGACGCAAGCAATCAGCCCCAGCATTTT
TRBV5-1	NA	TRBJ1-4	NA	CASSYQQGDGEKLFF	TGCGCCAGCAGCTATCAACAGGGCGACGGGGAAAAACTGTTTTTT
TRBV6-4	NA	TRBJ1-2	NA	CASSGEGIDYGYTF	TGTGCCAGCAGTGGGGAAGGGATAGACTATGGCTACACCTTC
TRBV30	TRBD1	TRBJ1-2	NA	CAWSVAGGEGSVYGYTF	TGTGCCTGGAGTGTAGCAGGGGGCGAAGGTTCTGTCTATGGCTACACCTTC
TRBV6-5	TRBD1	TRBJ1-1	NA	CASSPGGQSGQAFF	TGTGCCAGCAGCCCCGGGGGACAGAGTGGGCAAGCTTTCTTT
TRBV5-4	NA	TRBJ1-6	NA	CASSLASGGNSPLHF	TGTGCCAGCAGCCTGGCGTCCGGGGGGAATTCACCCCTCCACTTT
TRBV18	NA	TRBJ2-3	once	CASSFTTGSTDTQYF	TGTGCCAGCTCATTTACTACAGGGTCCACAGATACGCAGTATTTT
TRBV6-1	NA	TRBJ2-7	NA	CASSEDALRTYEQYF	TGTGCCAGCAGTGAAGATGCCCTACGAACCTACGAGCAGTACTTC
TRBV28	TRBD1	TRBJ2-3	once	CASSFPGQGTDTQYF	TGTGCCAGCAGTTTTCCGGGACAGGGCACAGATACGCAGTATTTT
TRBV29-1	TRBD2	TRBJ2-5	NA	CSAGGEGIRTQYF	TGCAGCGCAGGAGGGGAGGGAATTCGGACCCAGTACTTC
TRBV18	TRBD1	TRBJ1-1	NA	CASSPRQGLTEAFF	TGTGCCAGCTCACCACGACAGGGGCTGACTGAAGCTTTCTTT
TRBV6-5	TRBD2	TRBJ2-1	NA	CASGGVNEQFF	TGTGCCAGCGGGGGGGTAAATGAGCAGTTCTTC
TRBV6-6	TRBD2	TRBJ2-7	NA	CASSYSLAGGPYEQYF	TGTGCCAGCAGTTACTCCCTAGCGGGGGGCCCCTACGAGCAGTACTTC
TRBV28	NA	TRBJ2-5	NA	CASSLIEGFQYF	TGTGCCAGCAGTTTAATTGAGGGGTTCCAGTACTTC
TRBV7-2	TRBD1	TRBJ1-1	NA	CASSSETGAHTEAFF	TGTGCCAGCAGCTCCGAGACAGGGGCGCACACTGAAGCTTTCTTT
TRBV30	NA	TRBJ1-5	NA	CAWSVAGANSNQPQHF	TGTGCCTGGAGTGTAGCGGGGGCGAATAGCAATCAGCCCCAGCATTTT
TRBV7-9	NA	TRBJ1-1	NA	CASTPGGTEAFF	TGTGCCAGCACCCCGGGTGGCACTGAAGCTTTCTTT
TRBV2	TRBD2	TRBJ2-1	NA	CASSDLAGGPNEQFF	TGTGCCAGCAGTGACCTAGCGGGAGGGCCCAATGAGCAGTTCTTC
TRBV9	TRBD2	TRBJ2-3	NA	CASSTTSGGSFTDTQYF	TGTGCCAGCAGCACGACTAGCGGGGGGTCTTTCACAGATACGCAGTATTTT
TRBV5-4	NA	TRBJ2-2	NA	CASSFLFGDGTGELFF	TGTGCCAGCAGCTTTTTGTTTGGGGACGGCACCGGGGAGCTGTTTTTT
TRBV29-1	NA	TRBJ1-2	NA	CSTWTAVFDGYTF	TGCAGCACCTGGACAGCAGTGTTCGATGGCTACACCTTC
TRBV6-1	TRBD1	TRBJ2-2	once	CASSERFGQGSTGELFF	TGTGCCAGCAGTGAAAGGTTTGGACAGGGTTCCACCGGGGAGCTGTTTTTT
TRBV28	NA	TRBJ1-3	NA	CASLQGLGNTIYF	TGTGCCAGTCTCCAGGGACTGGGAAACACCATATATTTT
TRBV11-3	TRBD1	TRBJ1-1	NA	CASSSTGGGDTEAFF	TGTGCCAGCAGCTCAACAGGGGGCGGTGACACTGAAGCTTTCTTT
TRBV9	TRBD2	TRBJ2-3	NA	CASSPPGGDLNTQYF	TGTGCCAGCAGCCCACCCGGGGGGGACCTAAATACGCAGTATTTT
TRBV7-2	TRBD1	TRBJ2-5	NA	CASSPEGTGPETQYF	TGTGCCAGCAGCCCCGAAGGGACAGGGCCGGAGACCCAGTACTTC
TRBV6-1	TRBD1	TRBJ1-1	NA	CASKTGYDTEAFF	TGTGCCAGCAAGACAGGGTATGACACTGAAGCTTTCTTT
TRBV10-3	NA	TRBJ1-2	NA	CAINPQGTDYGYTF	TGTGCCATCAATCCACAGGGAACAGACTATGGCTACACCTTC
TRBV5-4	NA	TRBJ2-7	NA	CASSLGTTYEQYF	TGTGCCAGCAGCTTGGGGACAACCTACGAGCAGTACTTC
TRBV28	NA	TRBJ2-7	NA	CASNEEPGPRPTYEQYF	TGTGCCAGCAATGAGGAGCCGGGACCCAGGCCGACCTACGAGCAGTACTTC
TRBV10-3	TRBD2	TRBJ2-1	NA	CAIGGTSLEQFF	TGTGCCATCGGTGGGACTAGCCTTGAGCAGTTCTTC
TRBV10-3	NA	TRBJ1-1	NA	CAISSGMGAFF	TGTGCCATCAGTAGCGGCATGGGAGCTTTCTTT
TRBV7-9	NA	TRBJ2-7	NA	CASSLGAGSYEQYF	TGTGCCAGCAGCTTAGGGGCAGGATCCTACGAGCAGTACTTC
TRBV27	NA	TRBJ2-1	NA	CASSLYSVPGNEFF	TGTGCCAGCAGTTTATATTCGGTTCCAGGGAATGAGTTCTTC
TRBV6-5	TRBD1	TRBJ1-3	NA	CASSRTGVGNTIYF	TGTGCCAGCAGTCGGACAGGGGTTGGAAACACCATATATTTT
TRBV2	TRBD1	TRBJ1-2	NA	CASKSLVGGHGYTF	TGTGCCAGCAAGTCCTTGGTAGGGGGCCATGGCTACACCTTC
TRBV13	NA	TRBJ2-7	NA	CASSLGGASASPYEQYF	TGTGCCAGCAGCTTAGGCGGGGCTAGTGCGTCTCCCTACGAGCAGTACTTC
TRBV18	NA	TRBJ2-3	once	CASSILGDSTDTQYF	TGTGCCAGCTCCATCCTCGGGGACAGCACAGATACGCAGTATTTT
TRBV6-5	TRBD1	TRBJ1-2	once	CATRDSANYGYTF	TGTGCCACCCGGGACAGCGCAAACTATGGCTACACCTTC
TRBV9	NA	TRBJ2-1	NA	CASSVGQTYNEQFF	TGTGCCAGCAGCGTAGGACAGACTTACAATGAGCAGTTCTTC
TRBV5-1	NA	TRBJ2-2	NA	CASSLSLTGELFF	TGCGCCAGCAGCTTGTCTCTCACCGGGGAGCTGTTTTTT
TRBV7-2	NA	TRBJ2-1	NA	CASSLVRQSSYNEQFF	TGTGCCAGCAGCTTAGTTCGACAAAGCTCCTACAATGAGCAGTTCTTC
TRBV2	NA	TRBJ1-1	NA	CASSEEGPGKGTEAFF	TGTGCCAGCAGTGAAGAAGGCCCCGGCAAGGGCACTGAAGCTTTCTTT
TRBV30	NA	TRBJ1-1	NA	CAWSPTRGFTNTEAFF	TGTGCCTGGAGCCCAACGAGGGGCTTTACGAACACTGAAGCTTTCTTT
TRBV10-3	TRBD1	TRBJ2-6	NA	CATWGGDRFSGANVLTF	TGTGCCACATGGGGTGGGGACAGATTCTCTGGGGCCAACGTCCTGACTTTC
TRBV6-6	NA	TRBJ1-5	NA	CASSAGGVDNQPQHF	TGTGCCAGCAGCGCCGGGGGGGTAGACAATCAGCCCCAGCATTTT
TRBV7-9	TRBD1	TRBJ1-2	NA	CASSLQGVHYGYTF	TGTGCCAGCAGCTTACAGGGGGTGCACTATGGCTACACCTTC